This TCR beta chain stems from a study of CD8+ T cells in alopecia areata. On the study more broadly: Among treated patients, severity was scored by affected scalp area percentage.

Treatment here: oral pan-JAK inhibitor, 5-10 mg twice daily. The CDR3 consists of 16 residues. Germline loops: CDR1 SGHRS, CDR2 YFSETQ. J lost 4 bases, V lost 5 bases, and 10 bases had no gene match. Following RNA extraction, reverse transcription yielded cDNA that acted as the sequencing template. The data were produced by immunoSEQ multiplex PCR, yet TCRdb's version contains in-frame clones alone and is incomplete. This repertoire shows 250,000 to 350,000 clones, about 60% found once; its top ten account for 0.75% to 0.95%. Study-level findings and limits: Clonality was higher in lesional than normal scalp, especially in alopecia totalis/universalis.

As for this clone: Its antigen remains unidentified.

V gene TRBV5-1 combines with J gene TRBJ1-5, with 9 bases aligning to TRBD1. This specimen was CD4+ T cells sorted from blood, taken between weeks 51 and 54, from a patient treated with tofacitinib. The clonotype was recovered from a human donor with alopecia areata. The CDR3 loop is CASSPGLDRGNQPQHF. DNA for the CDR3: TGCGCCAGCAGTCCAGGGCTGGACAGGGGAAATCAGCCCCAGCATTTT. Drawing the rest from reference TRBV5-1 and TRBJ1-5, the complete variable domain is KAGVTQTPRYLIKTRGQQVTLSCSPISGHRSVSWYQQTPGQGLQFLFEYFSETQRNKGNFPGRFSGRQFSNSRSEMNVSTLELGDSALYLCASSPGLDRGNQPQHFGDGTRLSIL.